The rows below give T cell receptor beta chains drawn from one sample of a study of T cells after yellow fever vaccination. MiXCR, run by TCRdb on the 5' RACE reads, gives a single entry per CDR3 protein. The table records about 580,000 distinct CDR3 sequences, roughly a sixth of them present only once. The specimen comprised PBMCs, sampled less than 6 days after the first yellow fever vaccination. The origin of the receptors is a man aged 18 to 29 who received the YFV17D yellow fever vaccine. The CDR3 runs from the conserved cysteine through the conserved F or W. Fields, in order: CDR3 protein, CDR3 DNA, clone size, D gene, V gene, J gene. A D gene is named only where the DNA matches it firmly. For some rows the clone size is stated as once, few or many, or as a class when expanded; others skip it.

cdr3_aa: CSARHGAGNTIYF; cdr3_nt: TGCAGTGCTAGGCATGGGGCTGGAAACACCATATATTTT; clone_size: few; d_call: -; v_call: TRBV20-1; j_call: TRBJ1-3
cdr3_aa: CASSSLKGWGGDYGYTF; cdr3_nt: TGTGCCAGCAGCTCCCTCAAGGGATGGGGTGGAGACTATGGCTACACCTTC; clone_size: -; d_call: -; v_call: TRBV11-2; j_call: TRBJ1-2
cdr3_aa: CASSPSSGNTEAFF; cdr3_nt: TGTGCCAGCTCACCATCTTCGGGGAACACTGAAGCTTTCTTT; clone_size: few; d_call: -; v_call: TRBV18; j_call: TRBJ1-1
cdr3_aa: CASSLYLAGTDTQYF; cdr3_nt: TGTGCCAGCAGCTTGTACCTAGCGGGCACAGATACGCAGTATTTT; clone_size: -; d_call: TRBD2; v_call: TRBV5-4; j_call: TRBJ2-3
cdr3_aa: CASSGRGPTYEQYF; cdr3_nt: TGTGCCAGCAGCGGACGCGGGCCCACCTACGAGCAGTACTTC; clone_size: few; d_call: -; v_call: TRBV7-9; j_call: TRBJ2-7
cdr3_aa: CASSPGTYGYTF; cdr3_nt: TGTGCCAGCAGCCCAGGGACGTATGGCTACACCTTC; clone_size: many; d_call: -; v_call: TRBV9; j_call: TRBJ1-2
cdr3_aa: CASSSEQGYEQFF; cdr3_nt: TGTGCCAGCAGCAGTGAACAGGGTTATGAGCAGTTCTTC; clone_size: few; d_call: -; v_call: TRBV7-3; j_call: TRBJ2-1
cdr3_aa: CASSFGGTATNEKLFF; cdr3_nt: TGCGCCAGCAGCTTCGGAGGAACAGCAACTAATGAAAAACTGTTTTTT; clone_size: many; d_call: -; v_call: TRBV5-1; j_call: TRBJ1-4
cdr3_aa: CASSSLRVAEKLFF; cdr3_nt: TGTGCCAGCAGCTCCCTCAGGGTTGCTGAAAAACTGTTTTTT; clone_size: few; d_call: -; v_call: TRBV7-2; j_call: TRBJ1-4
cdr3_aa: CASSFDRGAGETQYF; cdr3_nt: TGCGCCAGCAGCTTCGACAGGGGAGCTGGGGAGACCCAGTACTTC; clone_size: -; d_call: TRBD1; v_call: TRBV5-1; j_call: TRBJ2-5
cdr3_aa: CASTLSMGQGNEQFF; cdr3_nt: TGTGCCAGCACCCTAAGTATGGGACAGGGGAATGAGCAGTTCTTC; clone_size: -; d_call: TRBD1; v_call: TRBV12-3/TRBV12-4; j_call: TRBJ2-1
cdr3_aa: CASSYAVGTDTQYF; cdr3_nt: TGCGCCAGCAGCTACGCAGTGGGGACAGATACGCAGTATTTT; clone_size: -; d_call: -; v_call: TRBV5-1; j_call: TRBJ2-3
cdr3_aa: CATSYSGLGDTQYF; cdr3_nt: TGTGCCACCAGTTATTCGGGGCTAGGAGATACGCAGTATTTT; clone_size: -; d_call: -; v_call: TRBV24-1; j_call: TRBJ2-3
cdr3_aa: CASSLRERTEAFF; cdr3_nt: TGTGCCAGCAGTTTACGTGAAAGAACTGAAGCTTTCTTT; clone_size: few; d_call: -; v_call: TRBV12-3/TRBV12-4; j_call: TRBJ1-1
cdr3_aa: CASSYSVDSPGNTIYF; cdr3_nt: TGTGCCAGCAGTTACTCGGTGGACAGCCCAGGAAACACCATATATTTT; clone_size: -; d_call: -; v_call: TRBV6-2/TRBV6-3; j_call: TRBJ1-3
cdr3_aa: CSGILQGYEKLFF; cdr3_nt: TGCAGCGGGATACTACAGGGCTACGAAAAACTGTTTTTT; clone_size: -; d_call: -; v_call: TRBV29-1; j_call: TRBJ1-4
cdr3_aa: CASSPSLIDTQYF; cdr3_nt: TGTGCCAGCTCACCATCCCTGATAGATACGCAGTATTTT; clone_size: -; d_call: -; v_call: TRBV18; j_call: TRBJ2-3
cdr3_aa: CSVDAWNTQYF; cdr3_nt: TGCAGCGTTGACGCATGGAATACCCAGTACTTC; clone_size: few; d_call: -; v_call: TRBV29-1; j_call: TRBJ2-5
cdr3_aa: CASLTHFGNTIYF; cdr3_nt: TGTGCCAGCCTTACCCATTTTGGAAACACCATATATTTT; clone_size: -; d_call: -; v_call: TRBV2; j_call: TRBJ1-3
cdr3_aa: CSALRPRGDYNEQFF; cdr3_nt: TGCAGTGCTCTCCGCCCCCGGGGGGACTACAATGAGCAGTTCTTC; clone_size: -; d_call: TRBD2; v_call: TRBV20-1; j_call: TRBJ2-1
cdr3_aa: CASSLWGGYTDTQYF; cdr3_nt: TGTGCCAGCAGCTTATGGGGGGGGTACACAGATACGCAGTATTTT; clone_size: -; d_call: TRBD2; v_call: TRBV11-2; j_call: TRBJ2-3
cdr3_aa: CSARDYSGGDQETQYF; cdr3_nt: TGCAGTGCTAGGGACTATAGCGGGGGGGACCAAGAGACCCAGTACTTC; clone_size: few; d_call: TRBD2; v_call: TRBV20-1; j_call: TRBJ2-5
cdr3_aa: CASSSRRGGRTDTQYF; cdr3_nt: TGTGCCAGCAGTTCTCGGCGGGGGGGCCGAACAGATACGCAGTATTTT; clone_size: many; d_call: TRBD2; v_call: TRBV6-5; j_call: TRBJ2-3